This paragraph covers one TCR beta chain sequence. The data stem from a study of blood T cell repertoires in COVID-19. About the study: T cells, B-cell-depleted T cells, or PBMCs provided the cDNA or gDNA that served as material.

Trimming took off 5 bases at V and 10 bases at J, with 12 bases between the two ends. CDR1 is DFQATT and CDR2 is SNEGSKA in the germline V gene (reference sequence). The CDR3 covers 11 residues. Generated by immunoSEQ multiplex PCR, the TCRdb table keeps only in-frame clones and is missing some. The profile shows over 600,000 clones, about 87% of them singletons. The rearrangement joins TRBV20-1 to TRBJ2-1, with D perhaps TRBD1 (5 bases). The receptor was derived from a young woman with acute or convalescent COVID-19. What was sequenced was peripheral blood. The CDR3, as DNA: TGCAGTGCTCGAAATACAGGAGAGCAGTTCTTC. It encodes CSARNTGEQFF.